This paragraph covers one T cell receptor beta chain sequence. Antigen unknown. Germline loops: CDR1 MGHDK, CDR2 SYGVNS. Germline trimming cut 4 bases from V and 4 bases from J; bases unmatched to any gene: 17. The CDR3 is made up of 19 amino acids. The entry originates in a study of vaccination and CD4 T cells after COVID-19. Study context: With a range of 35 to 161, the median interval from diagnosis to drawing post-COVID samples was around 93 days. Samples were taken after vaccination, a median of around 78 days after dose two, with a range of 14 to 241.

Sequencing of DNA taken from cultured CD4+ T cells relied on the Oncomine TCR Beta short-read assay. TCRdb called the PCR reads again in MiXCR, with one record for every CDR3 protein. The sample contains under 15,000 distinct CDR3 sequences, more than 50% of which appear only once. Indicated treatment: approximately 9-day PBMC culture with coronavirus spike peptide pools or control peptides (ViraFEST assay). The chain employs TRBV25-1 and TRBJ1-5; 9 bases map to TRBD1. The source material was CD4+ T cells from blood, cultured in vitro. This receptor was taken from a human donor who had recovered from COVID-19. The chain's CDR3 is CASSVIRDRVFSWNQPQHF. CDR3 DNA sequence: TGTGCCAGCAGTGTAATCCGGGACAGGGTATTTTCATGGAATCAGCCCCAGCATTTT.